These T cell receptor beta chains were read from a single sample in a study of blood T cell repertoires in COVID-19. The repertoire was sequenced with immunoSEQ multiplex PCR; TCRdb's copy has only in-frame clones and lacks some. The profile shows about 240,000 clones, approximately 86% of them singletons. Sequenced input: peripheral blood. These receptors came from a man between 60 and 75 years old who had recovered from COVID-19. Both conserved end residues are part of each CDR3. The order of the fields is J gene, V gene, clone size, D gene, CDR3 DNA, CDR3 protein. D genes are given only for firm matches. Size is omitted from some rows. Given values are once, few, many or a class for expanded clones.

TRBJ1-4	TRBV6-2/TRBV6-3	-	TRBD1	TGTGCCAGCAGTTACCGGACAGGGGTGGAAAAACTGTTTTTT	CASSYRTGVEKLFF
TRBJ2-6	TRBV24-1	-	-	TGTGCCACCAGTGACCCTAGCAGCTCTGGGGCCAACGTCCTGACTTTC	CATSDPSSSGANVLTF
TRBJ1-1	TRBV7-2	once	-	TGTGCCAGCAGCTTGCGGGGGGCGGGGGACACTGAAGCTTTCTTT	CASSLRGAGDTEAFF
TRBJ2-5	TRBV5-6	-	TRBD1	TGTGCCAGCAACCGACAGGGCTCACAAGAGACCCAGTACTTC	CASNRQGSQETQYF
TRBJ2-5	TRBV24-1	-	TRBD1	TGTGCCACCAGTGACCCCGGGACAGGGTCTGGGAAGACCCAGTACTTC	CATSDPGTGSGKTQYF
TRBJ1-5	TRBV12-3/TRBV12-4	once	TRBD1	TGTGCCAGCAGCCGGGACAGGGACCAGCCCCAGCATTTT	CASSRDRDQPQHF
TRBJ1-4	TRBV19	-	TRBD1	TGTGCCAGTAGGACAAACAAACAGGGGGCAGGTGAAAAACTGTTTTTT	CASRTNKQGAGEKLFF
TRBJ2-7	TRBV15	-	-	TGTGCCACCAGCAGAGCCAGGGAAGCCTACGAGCAGTACTTC	CATSRAREAYEQYF
TRBJ2-4	TRBV3-1/TRBV3-2	once	TRBD1	TGTGCCAGCAGCCGACAGGGTGAAAACATTCAGTACTTC	CASSRQGENIQYF
TRBJ1-3	TRBV4-2	-	TRBD1	TGTGCCAGCAGCCTAAGACAGGGCTCTGGAAACACCATATATTTT	CASSLRQGSGNTIYF
TRBJ2-1	TRBV5-1	once	TRBD1	TGCGCCAGCAGCCCCCCGGGACAGGGAAACAATGAGCAGTTCTTC	CASSPPGQGNNEQFF
TRBJ2-1	TRBV13	once	TRBD2	TGTGCCAGCAGTAGCGGGGGGGCGGAATTTAGGAGAGGTGAGCAGTTCTTC	CASSSGGAEFRRGEQFF
TRBJ2-5	TRBV10-3	-	TRBD2	TGTGCCATCAGTGGTGGCGGGGGGGGCCAAGAGACCCAGTACTTC	CAISGGGGGQETQYF
TRBJ2-3	TRBV6-1	-	-	TGTGCCAGCAGTGACGGCCCAGGGACAGATACGCAGTATTTT	CASSDGPGTDTQYF
TRBJ2-6	TRBV6-5	-	-	TGTGCCACGGGGGCTGGGGCCAACGTCCTGACTTTC	CATGAGANVLTF
TRBJ2-1	TRBV6-5	-	-	TGTGCCAGCAGTCGACAGGCACACAATGAGCAGTTCTTC	CASSRQAHNEQFF
TRBJ1-4	TRBV2	-	TRBD1	TGTGCCAGCAAGTGGGACAGGTTTAATGAAAAACTGTTTTTT	CASKWDRFNEKLFF
TRBJ2-2	TRBV11-2	-	-	TGTGCCAGCAGCTTTAAGGCAGGGATGGTCGGGGAGCTGTTTTTT	CASSFKAGMVGELFF
TRBJ1-3	TRBV19	-	-	TGTGCCAGCCATAATCCCAGGGGTTCTCCCTCTGGAAACACCATATATTTT	CASHNPRGSPSGNTIYF
TRBJ1-1	TRBV2	-	-	TGTGCCAGCAGAGACAGTGAACACACTGAAGCTTTCTTT	CASRDSEHTEAFF
TRBJ1-1	TRBV19	-	-	TGTGCCAGTAGTATTGGGGTAGGTGGGGGCTGGACTGAAGCTTTCTTT	CASSIGVGGGWTEAFF
TRBJ1-1	TRBV7-2	-	TRBD1	TGTGCCAGCAGCTCTCGACAGGGCCCAGACACTGAAGCTTTCTTT	CASSSRQGPDTEAFF
TRBJ1-2	TRBV3-1/TRBV3-2	-	-	TGTGCCAGCAGCCTAAGTTCCGGCGGGTACTATGGCTACACCTTC	CASSLSSGGYYGYTF
TRBJ2-3	TRBV12-3/TRBV12-4	many	-	TGTGCCAGCAGTGCAGCGGCGTCCGCTACGCAGTATTTT	CASSAAASATQYF
TRBJ1-3	TRBV10-1	-	-	TGCGCCAGCAGTGAGCTGTTAACAGGAAACACCATATATTTT	CASSELLTGNTIYF
TRBJ1-4	TRBV19	-	-	TGTGCCAGTAGTATAGATCTATCCTCGGGTAATGAAAAACTGTTTTTT	CASSIDLSSGNEKLFF
TRBJ1-6	TRBV6-5	-	-	TGTGCCAGCTATCCCCTGGCGGGAGTTTCACCCCTCCACTTT	CASYPLAGVSPLHF
TRBJ2-1	TRBV7-6	-	TRBD1	TGTGCCAGCAGCAGCTACAGGGGAAATGAGCAGTTCTTC	CASSSYRGNEQFF
TRBJ1-2	TRBV24-1	-	TRBD1	TGTGCCACCAGTCGAATGGGACAGGACTATGGCTACACCTTC	CATSRMGQDYGYTF
TRBJ1-3	TRBV7-8	-	-	TGTGCCAGCAGCTTAGCTATTGGAGGGACGGCTGGAAACACCATATATTTT	CASSLAIGGTAGNTIYF
TRBJ1-3	TRBV3-1/TRBV3-2	-	TRBD1	TGTGCCAGCTTCGACCGGGACAGCCCTGGAAACACCATATATTTT	CASFDRDSPGNTIYF
TRBJ1-1	TRBV23-1	-	-	TGCGCCAGCAGTCAATCGGGGAGGGGGGTGAACACTGAAGCTTTCTTT	CASSQSGRGVNTEAFF
TRBJ1-5	TRBV30	-	-	TGTGCCTGGAGTCAGGGACAACAGCCCCAGCATTTT	CAWSQGQQPQHF
TRBJ1-2	TRBV25-1	once	-	TGTGCCAGCAGTGACCTCACACCCAGGGAAACTATTGGCTACACCTTC	CASSDLTPRETIGYTF
TRBJ1-6	TRBV9	many	-	TGTGCCAGCAGCGTAGGCGATTTCGTATTGGATTCACCCCTCCACTTT	CASSVGDFVLDSPLHF
TRBJ2-6	TRBV9	-	TRBD1	TGTGCCAGCAGCGTAGGGGGACAGAACTCTGGGGCCAACGTCCTGACTTTC	CASSVGGQNSGANVLTF
TRBJ1-4	TRBV2	-	TRBD1	TGTGCCAGCACCGAATCGGGACAGAGGGTCGAAAAACTGTTTTTT	CASTESGQRVEKLFF
TRBJ2-5	TRBV5-1	-	-	TGCGCCAGCAGCCGTACTCGAGACCGATGGCGGGAGACCCAGTACTTC	CASSRTRDRWRETQYF
TRBJ1-2	TRBV11-2	-	-	TGTGCCAGCCAGGGTTGGGGCCGATATGGCTACACCTTC	CASQGWGRYGYTF
TRBJ2-3	TRBV6-5	-	-	TGTGCCAGCAGTTTGGTTCGGGGCACAGATACGCAGTATTTT	CASSLVRGTDTQYF
TRBJ2-7	TRBV6-5	-	TRBD1	TGTGCCAGCAGACTAGACAGGGCCCACGAGCAGTACTTC	CASRLDRAHEQYF
TRBJ1-1	TRBV18	-	-	TGTGCCAGCTCACCAGGGCAGGGATATAACACTGAAGCTTTCTTT	CASSPGQGYNTEAFF
TRBJ1-6	TRBV15	-	-	TGTGCCACCAGCAGAGATCAGGGGCCGAATTCACCCCTCCACTTT	CATSRDQGPNSPLHF
TRBJ2-2	TRBV9	few	TRBD1	TGTGCCAGCAGCGTAGCCTCCGACAGGGGTCGCGCCGGGGAGCTGTTTTTT	CASSVASDRGRAGELFF
TRBJ1-5	TRBV18	-	-	TGTGCCAGCTCACGGGCCCGCAATCAGCCCCAGCATTTT	CASSRARNQPQHF
TRBJ1-6	TRBV30	-	TRBD1	TGTGCCGGGGGACCCCCACAGGGGGTCGATTCACCCCTCCACTTT	CAGGPPQGVDSPLHF
TRBJ2-3	TRBV24-1	once	-	TGTGCCACCAGTGATTTGGCCGTGGGGGGATTCACAGATACGCAGTATTTT	CATSDLAVGGFTDTQYF
TRBJ2-2	TRBV4-1	-	-	TGCGCCAGCAGCCAGGGGATCAGGGGCACCGGGGAGCTGTTTTTT	CASSQGIRGTGELFF
TRBJ2-3	TRBV4-2	-	-	TGTGCCAGCAGCCAGCCCTTAGGGGGGGGGCCCACAGATACGCAGTATTTT	CASSQPLGGGPTDTQYF
TRBJ1-5	TRBV5-6	once	-	TGTGCCAGCAGCTTGGCACAGTACACCAATCAGCCCCAGCATTTT	CASSLAQYTNQPQHF
TRBJ2-3	TRBV6-4	-	-	TGTGCCAGCAGCCTCGGGGGTCGAAGCACAGATACGCAGTATTTT	CASSLGGRSTDTQYF
TRBJ2-1	TRBV19	-	-	TGTGCCAGTAGAGACAGCCGATACTCCTACAATGAGCAGTTCTTC	CASRDSRYSYNEQFF
TRBJ1-4	TRBV4-2	-	TRBD1	TGTGCCAGCAGCCAGTTAAGACAGGGAATGAATGAAAAACTGTTTTTT	CASSQLRQGMNEKLFF
TRBJ1-2	TRBV4-2	-	TRBD1	TGTGCCAGCAGCCAAGATGTACGGACAGGGGGCGCGTATGGCTACACCTTC	CASSQDVRTGGAYGYTF
TRBJ1-6	TRBV7-8	-	-	TGTGCCAGCAGCTTAGCCCGCGTCCCGTCGTACGGTTCACCCCTCCACTTT	CASSLARVPSYGSPLHF
TRBJ1-1	TRBV6-1	-	TRBD1	TGTGCCAGCAGTGCCGTAGGGGGACAGCTTAAAAACACTGAAGCTTTCTTT	CASSAVGGQLKNTEAFF
TRBJ1-5	TRBV2	-	-	TGTGCCAGCAACGCTCAGGGCCCGAGCAATCAGCCCCAGCATTTT	CASNAQGPSNQPQHF
TRBJ2-5	TRBV7-7	-	-	TGTGCCAGCAGCCCAGCAACAGCCCAAGAGACCCAGTACTTC	CASSPATAQETQYF
TRBJ2-7	TRBV3-1/TRBV3-2	-	TRBD2	TGTGCCCCGCGGGGGGTGGGCCCCTACGAGCAGTACTTC	CAPRGVGPYEQYF